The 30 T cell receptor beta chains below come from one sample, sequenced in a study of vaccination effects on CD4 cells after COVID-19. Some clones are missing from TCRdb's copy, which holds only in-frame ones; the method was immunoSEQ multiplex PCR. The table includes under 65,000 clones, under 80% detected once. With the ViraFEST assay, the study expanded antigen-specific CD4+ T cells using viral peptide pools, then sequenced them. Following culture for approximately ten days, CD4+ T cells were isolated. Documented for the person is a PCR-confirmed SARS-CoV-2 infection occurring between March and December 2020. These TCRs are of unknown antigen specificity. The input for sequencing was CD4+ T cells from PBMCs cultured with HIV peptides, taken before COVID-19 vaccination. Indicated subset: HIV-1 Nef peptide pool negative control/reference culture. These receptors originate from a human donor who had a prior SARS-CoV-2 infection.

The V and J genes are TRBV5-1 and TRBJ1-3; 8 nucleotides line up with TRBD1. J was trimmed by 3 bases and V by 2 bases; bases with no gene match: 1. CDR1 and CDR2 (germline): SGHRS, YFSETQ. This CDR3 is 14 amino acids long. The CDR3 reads CASSLDRGGNTIYF. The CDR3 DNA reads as TGCGCCAGCAGCTTAGACAGGGGTGGAAACACCATATATTTT.

The CDR3 here is CASSPLGSRETQYF. The CDR3 nucleotides read TGTGCCAGCTCACCCCTCGGGTCGCGGGAGACCCAGTACTTC. The rearrangement uses TRBV18 and TRBJ2-5, with D hard to call. This CDR3 is 14 amino acids long. The germline V gene has CDR1 KGHSH and CDR2 LQKENI. V was cut by 3 bases and J by 5 bases, with 13 bases left in between.

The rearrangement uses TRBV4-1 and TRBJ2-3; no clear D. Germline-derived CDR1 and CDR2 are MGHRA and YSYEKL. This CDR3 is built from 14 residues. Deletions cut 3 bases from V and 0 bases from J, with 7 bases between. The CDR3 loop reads CASSHAASTDTQYF. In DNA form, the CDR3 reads TGCGCCAGCAGCCATGCGGCTAGCACAGATACGCAGTATTTT.

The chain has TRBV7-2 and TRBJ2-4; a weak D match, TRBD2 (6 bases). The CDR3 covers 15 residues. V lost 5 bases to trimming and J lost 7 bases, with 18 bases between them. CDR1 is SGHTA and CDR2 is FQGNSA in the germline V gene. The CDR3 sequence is CASSAGSGLENIQYF. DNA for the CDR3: TGTGCCAGCAGCGCAGGTTCGGGACTCGAGAACATTCAGTACTTC.

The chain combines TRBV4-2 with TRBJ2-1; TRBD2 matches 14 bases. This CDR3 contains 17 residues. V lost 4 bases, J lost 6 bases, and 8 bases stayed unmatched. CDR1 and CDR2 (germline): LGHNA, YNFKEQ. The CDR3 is CASSLSGTSGRTNEQFF. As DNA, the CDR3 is TGTGCCAGCAGCCTCTCGGGGACTAGCGGGAGAACCAATGAGCAGTTCTTC.

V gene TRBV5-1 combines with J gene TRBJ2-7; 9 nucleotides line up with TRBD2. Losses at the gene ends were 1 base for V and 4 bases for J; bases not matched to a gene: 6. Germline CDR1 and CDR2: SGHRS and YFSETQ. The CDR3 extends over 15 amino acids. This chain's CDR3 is CASSLLVAGEYEQYF. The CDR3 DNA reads TGCGCCAGCAGCTTGTTGGTAGCGGGAGAATACGAGCAGTACTTC.

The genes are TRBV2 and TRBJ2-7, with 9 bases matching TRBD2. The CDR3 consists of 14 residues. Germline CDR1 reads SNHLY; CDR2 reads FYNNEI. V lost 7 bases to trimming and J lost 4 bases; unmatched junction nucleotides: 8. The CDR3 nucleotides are TGTGCCAGCATGTCCGGCAGCGGGAGGTACGAGCAGTACTTC. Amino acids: CASMSGSGRYEQYF.

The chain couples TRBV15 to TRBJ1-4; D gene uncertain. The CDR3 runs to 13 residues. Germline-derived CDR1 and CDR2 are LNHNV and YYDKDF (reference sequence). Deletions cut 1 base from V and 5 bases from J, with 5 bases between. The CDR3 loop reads CATSRVANEKLFF. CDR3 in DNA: TGTGCCACCAGCAGAGTTGCGAATGAAAAACTGTTTTTT.

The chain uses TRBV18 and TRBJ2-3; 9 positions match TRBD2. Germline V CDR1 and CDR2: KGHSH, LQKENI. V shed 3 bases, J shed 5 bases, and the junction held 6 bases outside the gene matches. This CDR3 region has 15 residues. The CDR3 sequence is CASSPRGGRRDTQYF. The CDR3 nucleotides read TGTGCCAGCTCACCGCGGGGGGGCCGCAGAGATACGCAGTATTTT.

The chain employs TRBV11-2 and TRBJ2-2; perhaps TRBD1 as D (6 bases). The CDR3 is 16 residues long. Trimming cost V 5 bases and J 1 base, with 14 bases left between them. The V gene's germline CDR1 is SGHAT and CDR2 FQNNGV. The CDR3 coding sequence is TGTGCCAGCAGCCCAGGGGAAGGCTTGAACACCGGGGAGCTGTTTTTT. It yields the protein CASSPGEGLNTGELFF.

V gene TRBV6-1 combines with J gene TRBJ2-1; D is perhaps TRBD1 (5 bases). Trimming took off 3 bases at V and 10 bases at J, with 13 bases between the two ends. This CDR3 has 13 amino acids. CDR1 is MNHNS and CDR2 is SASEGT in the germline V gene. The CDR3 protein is CASSDQQVGEQFF. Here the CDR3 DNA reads TGTGCCAGCAGTGACCAACAGGTTGGGGAGCAGTTCTTC.

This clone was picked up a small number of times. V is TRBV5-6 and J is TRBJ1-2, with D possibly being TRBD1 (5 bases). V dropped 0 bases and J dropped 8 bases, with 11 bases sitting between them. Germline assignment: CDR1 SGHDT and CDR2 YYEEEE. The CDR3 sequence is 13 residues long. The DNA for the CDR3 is TGTGCCAGCAGCTTGGACAGGTTTTACGGCTACACCTTC. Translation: CASSLDRFYGYTF. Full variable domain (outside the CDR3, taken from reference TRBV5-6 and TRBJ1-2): DAGVTQSPTHLIKTRGQQVTLRCSPKSGHDTVSWYQQALGQGPQFIFQYYEEEERQRGNFPDRFSGHQFPNYSSELNVNALLLGDSALYLCASSLDRFYGYTFGSGTRLTVV.

The CDR3 nucleotides are TGCGCCAGCAGCCAGAGGGGATTTGGCAATCAGCCCCAGCATTTT. Translated, it gives CASSQRGFGNQPQHF. J is TRBJ1-5 and V is TRBV4-1, with a tentative D call TRBD1 (5 bases). V was clipped by 3 bases and J by 2 bases, with 11 bases between them. Per the germline V gene, CDR1 is MGHRA and CDR2 is YSYEKL. This CDR3 is built from 15 residues.

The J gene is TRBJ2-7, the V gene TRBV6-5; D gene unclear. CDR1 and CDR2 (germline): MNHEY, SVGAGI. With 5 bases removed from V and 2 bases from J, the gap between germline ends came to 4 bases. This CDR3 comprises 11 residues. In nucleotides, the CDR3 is TGTGCCAGCAGTCTGCCCTACGAGCAGTACTTC. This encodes CASSLPYEQYF.

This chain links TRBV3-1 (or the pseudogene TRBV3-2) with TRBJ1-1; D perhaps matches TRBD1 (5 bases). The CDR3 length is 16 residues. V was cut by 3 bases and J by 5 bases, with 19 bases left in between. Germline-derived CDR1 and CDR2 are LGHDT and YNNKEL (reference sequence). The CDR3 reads CASSQTMGGGGTEAFF. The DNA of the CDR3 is TGTGCCAGCAGCCAGACGATGGGTGGGGGGGGTACTGAAGCTTTCTTT.

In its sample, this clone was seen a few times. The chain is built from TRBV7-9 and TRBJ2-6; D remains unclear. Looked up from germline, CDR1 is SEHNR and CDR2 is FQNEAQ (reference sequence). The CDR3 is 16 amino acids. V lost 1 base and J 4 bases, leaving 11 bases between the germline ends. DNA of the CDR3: TGTGCCAGCAGCTTAGTAAGGGTAACCGGGGCCAACGTCCTGACTTTC. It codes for CASSLVRVTGANVLTF. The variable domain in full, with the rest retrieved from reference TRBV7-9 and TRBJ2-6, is DTGVSQNPRHKITKRGQNVTFRCDPISEHNRLYWYRQTLGQGPEFLTYFQNEAQLEKSRLLSDRFSAERPKGSFSTLEIQRTEQGDSAMYLCASSLVRVTGANVLTFGAGSRLTVL.

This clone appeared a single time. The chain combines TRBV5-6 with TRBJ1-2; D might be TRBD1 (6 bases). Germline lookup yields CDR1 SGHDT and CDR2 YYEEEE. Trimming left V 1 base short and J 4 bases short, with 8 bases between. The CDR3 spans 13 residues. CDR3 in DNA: TGTGCCAGCAGCTTGAACAGGGCCTATGGCTACACCTTC. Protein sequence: CASSLNRAYGYTF. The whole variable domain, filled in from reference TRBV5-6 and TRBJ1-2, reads DAGVTQSPTHLIKTRGQQVTLRCSPKSGHDTVSWYQQALGQGPQFIFQYYEEEERQRGNFPDRFSGHQFPNYSSELNVNALLLGDSALYLCASSLNRAYGYTFGSGTRLTVV.

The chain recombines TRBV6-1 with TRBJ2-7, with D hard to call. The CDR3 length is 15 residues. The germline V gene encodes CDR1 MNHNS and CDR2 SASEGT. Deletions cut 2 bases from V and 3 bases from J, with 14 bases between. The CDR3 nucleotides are TGTGCCAGCAGTGAATCTCGTTCCGACCACTACGAGCAGTACTTC. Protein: CASSESRSDHYEQYF.

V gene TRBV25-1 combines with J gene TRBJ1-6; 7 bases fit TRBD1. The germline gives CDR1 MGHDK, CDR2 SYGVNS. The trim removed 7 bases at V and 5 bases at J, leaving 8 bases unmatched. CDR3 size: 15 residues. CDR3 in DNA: TGTGCCAGCACCTCATCCAGGGGGGATAATTCACCCCTCCACTTT. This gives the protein CASTSSRGDNSPLHF.

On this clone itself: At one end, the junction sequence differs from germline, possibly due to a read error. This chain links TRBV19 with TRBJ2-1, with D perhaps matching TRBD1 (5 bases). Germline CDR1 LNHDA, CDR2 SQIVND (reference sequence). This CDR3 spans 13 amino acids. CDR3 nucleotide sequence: TGTGCCAGTAGAATAGACAGCTACAATGAGCAGTTCTTC. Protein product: CASRIDSYNEQFF.

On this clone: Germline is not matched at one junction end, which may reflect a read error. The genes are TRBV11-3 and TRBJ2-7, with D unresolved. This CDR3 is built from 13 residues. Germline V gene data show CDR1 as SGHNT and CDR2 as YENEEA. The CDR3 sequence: CASNLGSEYEQYF. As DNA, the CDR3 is TGTGCCAGCAACTTAGGGTCCGAGTACGAGCAGTACTTC.

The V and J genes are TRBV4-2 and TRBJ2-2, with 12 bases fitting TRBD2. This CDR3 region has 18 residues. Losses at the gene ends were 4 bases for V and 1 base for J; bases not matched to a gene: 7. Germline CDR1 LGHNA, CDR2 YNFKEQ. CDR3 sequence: CASSPGTSGPLNTGELFF. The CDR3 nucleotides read TGTGCCAGCAGCCCAGGGACTAGCGGGCCCCTGAACACCGGGGAGCTGTTTTTT.

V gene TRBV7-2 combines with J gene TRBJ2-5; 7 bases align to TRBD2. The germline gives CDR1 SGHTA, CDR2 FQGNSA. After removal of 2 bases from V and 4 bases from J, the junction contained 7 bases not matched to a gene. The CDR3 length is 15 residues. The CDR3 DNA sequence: TGTGCCAGCAGCTTAATGGGGGGGGTTGCAGAGACCCAGTACTTC. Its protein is CASSLMGGVAETQYF.

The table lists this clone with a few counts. Here the CDR3 reads CASSTLTGARNYGYTF. The CDR3 DNA sequence: TGTGCCAGCAGTACTCTAACAGGAGCCCGTAACTATGGCTACACCTTC. The rearrangement joins TRBV27 to TRBJ1-2; tentatively, D is TRBD1 (5 bases). The CDR3 contains 16 residues. With 5 bases removed from V and 1 base from J, the gap between germline ends came to 17 bases. Germline V gene sequence: CDR1 MNHEY, CDR2 SMNVEV (reference sequence).

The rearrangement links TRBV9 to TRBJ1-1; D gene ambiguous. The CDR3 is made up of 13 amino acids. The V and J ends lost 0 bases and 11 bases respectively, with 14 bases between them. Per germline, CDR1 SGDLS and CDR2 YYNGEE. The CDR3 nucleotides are TGTGCCAGCAGCGTAGATGGTTCGAGGATTGCTTTCTTT. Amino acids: CASSVDGSRIAFF.

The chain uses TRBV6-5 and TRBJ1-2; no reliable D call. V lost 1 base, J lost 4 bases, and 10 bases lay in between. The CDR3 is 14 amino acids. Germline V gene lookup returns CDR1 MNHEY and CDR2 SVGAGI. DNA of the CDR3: TGTGCCAGCAGTTACTTTAGAGGGTTCTATGGCTACACCTTC. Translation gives CASSYFRGFYGYTF.

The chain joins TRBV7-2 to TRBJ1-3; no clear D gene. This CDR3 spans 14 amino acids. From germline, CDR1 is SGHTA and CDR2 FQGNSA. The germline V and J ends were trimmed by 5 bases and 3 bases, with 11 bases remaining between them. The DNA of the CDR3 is TGTGCCAGCAGCCCAAAAAGTAATGGAAACACCATATATTTT. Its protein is CASSPKSNGNTIYF. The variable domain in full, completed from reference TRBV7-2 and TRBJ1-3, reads GAGVSQSPSNKVTEKGKDVELRCDPISGHTALYWYRQSLGQGLEFLIYFQGNSAPDKSGLPSDRFSAERTGGSVSTLTIQRTQQEDSAVYLCASSPKSNGNTIYFGEGSWLTVV.

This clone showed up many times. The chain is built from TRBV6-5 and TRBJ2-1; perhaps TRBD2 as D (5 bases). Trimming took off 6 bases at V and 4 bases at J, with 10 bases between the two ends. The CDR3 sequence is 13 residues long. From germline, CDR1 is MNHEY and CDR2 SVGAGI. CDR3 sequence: CASSRTDYNEQFF. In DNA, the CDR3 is TGTGCCAGCAGCAGGACTGATTACAATGAGCAGTTCTTC.

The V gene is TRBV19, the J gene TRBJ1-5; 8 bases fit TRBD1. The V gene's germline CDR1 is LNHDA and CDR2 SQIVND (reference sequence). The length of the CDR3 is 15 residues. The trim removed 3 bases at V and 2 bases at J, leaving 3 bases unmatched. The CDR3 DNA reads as TGTGCCAGTAGTATGGGACAGGTACGCAATCAGCCCCAGCATTTT. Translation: CASSMGQVRNQPQHF.

CDR3: CASSTRTSGLYNEQFF. In nucleotides, the CDR3 is TGTGCCAGCAGCACCCGGACTAGCGGGCTCTACAATGAGCAGTTCTTC. The J gene is TRBJ2-1, the V gene TRBV9, with TRBD2 matching over 11 bases. Germline V gene data show CDR1 as SGDLS and CDR2 as YYNGEE. After removal of 4 bases from V and 3 bases from J, the junction contained 6 bases not matched to a gene. The CDR3 length is 16 residues.